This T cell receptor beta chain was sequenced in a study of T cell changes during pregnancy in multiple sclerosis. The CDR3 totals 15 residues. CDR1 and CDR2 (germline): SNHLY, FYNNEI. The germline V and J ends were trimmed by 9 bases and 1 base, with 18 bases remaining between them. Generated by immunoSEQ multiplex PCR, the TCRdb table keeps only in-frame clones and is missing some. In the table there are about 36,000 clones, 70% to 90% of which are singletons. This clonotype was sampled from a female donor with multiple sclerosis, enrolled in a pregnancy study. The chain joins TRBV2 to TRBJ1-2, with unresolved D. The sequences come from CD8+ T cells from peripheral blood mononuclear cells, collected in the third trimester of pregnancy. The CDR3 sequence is CASELTVAVNYGYTF. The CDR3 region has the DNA TGTGCCAGTGAACTAACCGTGGCAGTTAACTATGGCTACACCTTC.